The present TCR beta chain was sequenced within a study of beta chain features in type 1 diabetes (dated by TCRdb to the late 2010s). For the wider study: No differences in mean age, gender distribution, total cell number or subset yield were found between patients and healthy donors. Across all samples, approximately 98,000,000 sorted cells were examined, and cell number per subset correlated strongly with RNA yield. The study compared TCRB repertoires of sorted circulating CD4+ T cell subsets between recently diagnosed type 1 diabetes patients and matched healthy donors. Whereas all 30 or so donors provided naive and central memory subsets, regulatory and stem cell-like memory subsets were isolated from just 8 patients and roughly 8 healthy donors.

V is trimmed back by 7 bases and J by 4 bases, and the junction contains 11 bases that no gene match accounts for. The CDR3 goes from the cysteine to the phenylalanine over 16 residues. Here the CDR3 DNA is all that survives: 48 bases in frame from base 1. Sequences SEHNR (CDR1) and FQNEAQ (CDR2) are obtained from the germline V gene (reference sequence). Notes on this clone: Its antigen remains unidentified. No quality values exist for individual bases; no much larger clone is one base distant.

The entire amount of isolated RNA was reverse transcribed using the High Capacity cDNA Reverse Transcription Kit, so the sequenced TCRB transcripts were expressed ones. Naive, central memory and regulatory T cell samples underwent deep immunoSEQ sequencing, averaging roughly 3.5 million total reads per sample. Sorted cells were lysed in RLT buffer and RNA was extracted with DNase-treated RNeasy Micro or Mini kits, depending on cell number. Each cell subset was processed on its own to prevent cross-contamination, while patient and healthy donor samples were processed together. TCRB sequences were amplified from cDNA with the immunoSEQ multiplex PCR, producing 87-bp fragments spanning the CDR3 region. Amplicons were sequenced on the Illumina HiSeq platform. As for how the authors treated the data: PCR bias was computationally corrected using synthetic template baselines, reads within Hamming distance 2 were collapsed, and singletons that could not be merged were discarded. Reads were aligned against IMGT so that V, D and J genes, CDR3 length and insertions or deletions at six rearrangement sites could be assigned. Within each subset, clonotype counts were normalized to sorted cell number, after which true diversity and Gini coefficients were computed with the tcR R package. The overlap coefficient, calculated on TCRB nucleotide sequences, was used to quantify repertoire sharing. Out-of-frame TCRB sequences from naive cells were analyzed to stand in for the pre-selection repertoire. This is the immuneACCESS table as TCRdb keeps it, with only in-frame sequences that have V and J called. A part of the clones is gone; compared with another copy, unresolved V genes explain less than half, and the rest is unexplained. V and J calls plus clone size are reproduced from that table; the DNA served to infer D and trimming. Counted in this sample were around 360,000 clones; roughly 12% of them appeared once. The top ten hold 0.008% to 0.011% of the sample.

Study-wide conclusions, independent of this receptor: Only small numbers of individuals were included in the HLA sub-analyses, which left unresolved whether HLA type had any influence on TCRB rearrangement. The naive, central memory and regulatory TCRB repertoires appeared to resemble one another more closely among patients than among healthy donors. Type 1 diabetes patients showed a moderate but significant shortening of TCRB CDR3 length in all four CD4+ subsets. Because cDNA was sequenced instead of genomic DNA, activated cells with high expression could be over-represented, although the groups did not differ in activation or CD3 levels. PCR might favor shorter templates, but patient and control samples were amplified and corrected together, so any skew would affect both groups equally. Patients with type 1 diabetes made fewer insertions and deleted more nucleotides at VDJ recombination sites, implying thymic rearrangement abnormalities.

From each donor, a single peripheral blood sample of 90 to 150 mL on average was drawn into heparinised tubes. Naive, central memory, regulatory and stem cell-like memory CD4+ T cells were sorted on a BD FACSAria II using a panel including CD45RO, CCR7, CD25, CD127, CD95 and CD27. Purity was above 95% for every sorted population. PBMCs were separated immediately by Lymphoprep density gradient centrifugation and were stained directly, without being cultured. Samples were stained and sorted in pairs, with one healthy donor and one patient per experiment, so that batch effects were minimized. The chain uses TRBV7-9 and TRBJ2-3; the junction holds 10 bases that match TRBD2. The sample comprised naive CD4+ T cells from blood. The cell subset or site label of this sample denotes: true naive CD4+ T cells. This TCR was recovered from a woman between 18 and 30 years old with type 1 diabetes. The encoded CDR3 is CASTMGLAGESDTQYF. The nucleotides read TGTGCCAGCACCATGGGGCTAGCGGGAGAATCAGATACGCAGTATTTT.